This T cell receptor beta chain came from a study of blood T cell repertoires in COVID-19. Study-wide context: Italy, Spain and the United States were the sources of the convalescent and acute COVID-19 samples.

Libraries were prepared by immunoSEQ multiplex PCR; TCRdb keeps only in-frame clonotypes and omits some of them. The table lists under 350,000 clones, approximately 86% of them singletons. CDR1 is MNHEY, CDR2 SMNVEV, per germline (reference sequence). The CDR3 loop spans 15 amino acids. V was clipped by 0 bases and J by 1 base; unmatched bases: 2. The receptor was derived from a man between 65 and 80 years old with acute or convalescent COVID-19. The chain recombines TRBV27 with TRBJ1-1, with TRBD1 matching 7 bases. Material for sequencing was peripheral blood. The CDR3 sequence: CASSLSRQGNTEAFF. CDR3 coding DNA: TGTGCCAGCAGTTTATCGCGACAGGGGAACACTGAAGCTTTCTTT.